This TCR beta chain is from a study of CD8+ T cells in alopecia areata. V was pared by 6 bases and J by 0 bases, with 0 bases between. The CDR3 is 12 amino acids. Germline V lookup: CDR1 MNHEY, CDR2 SMNVEV (reference sequence). Extracted RNA was reverse transcribed into cDNA, the sequencing template. TCRdb's copy holds only in-frame clones and misses some; the assay was immunoSEQ multiplex PCR. Of 150,000 or so clones in the sample, approximately 45% were seen once. The receptor was isolated from a human donor with alopecia areata. J is TRBJ2-6 and V is TRBV27; D not certain. Sequencing was done on a sample of CD4+ T cells sorted from blood. The CDR3 DNA sequence: TGTGCCAGCAGCTCTGGGGCCAACGTCCTGACTTTC. Translating gives CASSSGANVLTF.